A selection of T cell receptor beta chains follows, all from one sample in a study of shared clonotypes between healthy human individuals. Sequencing used immunoSEQ multiplex PCR; TCRdb keeps in-frame clones, though not all of them. The sample contains around 500,000 clones, more than 75% of which appear only once. Material: PBMCs. All receptors derive from a woman aged 40 to 50 in good health. Some clones in this sample may be carry-over from other donors' samples. Both conserved end residues are part of each CDR3. The D gene is left open where the match is weak. Clone size is shown for a subset of rows, as once, few, many or a class of expanded clone.

J	D	size	V	DNA	CDR3
TRBJ2-1	TRBD2	NA	TRBV9	TGTGCCAGCAGCTCAGCGGGAGGGCCGGGCAATGAGCAGTTCTTC	CASSSAGGPGNEQFF
TRBJ2-3	NA	NA	TRBV9	TGTGCCAGCAGCGTAGAGGGGGGAGGTTCAGATACGCAGTATTTT	CASSVEGGGSDTQYF
TRBJ1-4	NA	NA	TRBV28	TGTGCCAGCAGTTTCGCCAGGATCTCAACTAATGAAAAACTGTTTTTT	CASSFARISTNEKLFF
TRBJ2-7	NA	NA	TRBV30	TGTGCCTGGAGTATCGGGCGAGCTGGGTACGAGCAGTACTTC	CAWSIGRAGYEQYF
TRBJ1-1	NA	NA	TRBV27	TGTGCCAGCAGTTACCAGATGAGAGGGGTGAACACTGAAGCTTTCTTT	CASSYQMRGVNTEAFF
TRBJ1-5	NA	NA	TRBV18	TGTGCCAGCTCACCGCAGTCCAATCAGCCCCAGCATTTT	CASSPQSNQPQHF
TRBJ2-2	NA	NA	TRBV11-3	TGTGCCAGCAGCTTAGAAAGTTTGGGATCCGGGAACACCGGGGAGCTGTTTTTT	CASSLESLGSGNTGELFF
TRBJ2-2	TRBD2	NA	TRBV7-2	TGTGCCAGCAGTGAGACTAGCGGGAACACCGGGGAGCTGTTTTTT	CASSETSGNTGELFF
TRBJ2-2	TRBD2	NA	TRBV5-1	TGCGCCAGCAGCTCCTTGACTAGCGGGAGCGGGGAGCTGTTTTTT	CASSSLTSGSGELFF
TRBJ2-7	NA	NA	TRBV5-4	TGTGCCAGCAGCTTGGGGACAGCGCTTGGGGAGCAGTACTTC	CASSLGTALGEQYF
TRBJ1-2	NA	NA	TRBV28	TGTGCCATCGAGTCCAACAGCGCTAACTATGGCTACACCTTC	CAIESNSANYGYTF
TRBJ1-4	NA	NA	TRBV5-4	TGTGCCAGCAGCTTAACAGCTCCGGGGGGAAAACTGTTTTTT	CASSLTAPGGKLFF
TRBJ1-1	NA	NA	TRBV19	TGTGCCAGTAGTATAGATAACAGAAGGCCAGGAGCTTTCTTT	CASSIDNRRPGAFF
TRBJ2-1	NA	few	TRBV11-2	TGTGCCAGCAGCCCGATCGGCGGCAGGTACAATGAGCAGTTCTTC	CASSPIGGRYNEQFF
TRBJ1-1	NA	NA	TRBV19	TGTGCCAGTAGTAGTAGGGGTGAAGCTTTCTTT	CASSSRGEAFF